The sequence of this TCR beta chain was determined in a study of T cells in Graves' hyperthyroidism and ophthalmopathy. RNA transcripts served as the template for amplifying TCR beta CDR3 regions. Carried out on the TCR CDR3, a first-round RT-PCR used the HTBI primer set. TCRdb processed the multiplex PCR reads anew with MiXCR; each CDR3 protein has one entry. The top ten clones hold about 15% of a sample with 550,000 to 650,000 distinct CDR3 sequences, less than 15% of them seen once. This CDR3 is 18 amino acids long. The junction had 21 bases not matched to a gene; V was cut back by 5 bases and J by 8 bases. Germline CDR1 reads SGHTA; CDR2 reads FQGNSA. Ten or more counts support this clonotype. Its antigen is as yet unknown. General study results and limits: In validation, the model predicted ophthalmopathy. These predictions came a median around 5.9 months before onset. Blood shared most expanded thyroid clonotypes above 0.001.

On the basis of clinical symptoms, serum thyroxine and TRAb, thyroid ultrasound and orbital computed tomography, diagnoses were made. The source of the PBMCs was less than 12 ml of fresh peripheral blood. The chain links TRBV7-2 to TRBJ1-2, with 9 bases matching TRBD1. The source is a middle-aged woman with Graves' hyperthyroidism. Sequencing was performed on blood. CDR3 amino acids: CASSARPGQGGGNGGYTF. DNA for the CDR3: TGTGCCAGCAGCGCCCGTCCGGGACAGGGAGGAGGTAATGGCGGCTACACCTTC.